This TCR beta chain stems from a study of blood T cells in healthy people across ages. Study findings and constraints: PBMC samples, being unsorted, prevented any conclusive comparison of naive and antigen-experienced cells. When set beside aged donors, long-lived donors presented more naive CD4+ cells and higher diversity.

Sample-barcoded 5' priming and a J-beta primer mix drove a second PCR of roughly 6 to 12 cycles. TCRdb analysed the 5' RACE reads with MiXCR anew, one entry per CDR3 protein. The table shows about 580,000 distinct CDR3 sequences, with more than 45% occurring only once. Note on this clonotype: Its antigen is not known.

The CDR3 length is 15 residues. After removal of 7 bases from V and 3 bases from J, the junction contained 7 bases not matched to a gene. Germline values: CDR1 MNHNS, CDR2 SASEGT. This clonotype originated in a man older than 75 in good health. What was sequenced was blood. V is TRBV6-1 and J is TRBJ2-1; 9 bases align to TRBD1. This chain's CDR3 is CASTFDRGNYNEQFF. The DNA for the CDR3 is TGTGCCAGCACCTTTGACAGGGGGAACTACAATGAGCAGTTCTTC.